This note documents a single T cell receptor (beta chain) sequence. The antigen is not known. Central memory, naive, regulatory and stem cell-like memory CD4+ cells were sorted by CD45RO/CCR7/CD25/CD127/CD95/CD27. This entry comes from a study of beta chain features in type 1 diabetes. Of the isolated RNA, all was reverse transcribed, and so the sequenced material was expressed TCRB transcripts. Naive, central memory and regulatory T cell samples averaged about 3.6 million immunoSEQ reads each. The assay was immunoSEQ multiplex PCR, and TCRdb's table has in-frame clones only and misses some. The sample lists a few hundred thousand clones; roughly a tenth were seen once. CDR3 length: 13 residues. Germline V gene sequence: CDR1 KGHSH, CDR2 LQKENI. The V gene lost 0 bases and the J gene lost 5 bases, with 6 bases spanning the gap. Notes on the study in general: Among type 1 diabetes patients, VDJ junctions had fewer insertions and more deletions. Type 1 diabetes patients showed a moderate but significant shortening of TCRB CDR3s in all four CD4+ subsets. No resolution was reached here on whether HLA type influences TCRB rearrangement.

The chain combines TRBV18 with TRBJ2-3; D remains unclear. The receptor was derived from a man aged 25-45 years with type 1 diabetes. Sequences were obtained from naive CD4+ T cells from blood. CDR3 bases: TGTGCCAGCTCACCACCCGAGAGAGATACGCAGTATTTT. The encoded protein is CASSPPERDTQYF. Based on the CDR3 plus reference TRBV18 and TRBJ2-3, the full variable domain is NAGVMQNPRHLVRRRGQEARLRCSPMKGHSHVYWYRQLPEEGLKFMVYLQKENIIDESGMPKERFSAEFPKEGPSILRIQQVVRGDSAAYFCASSPPERDTQYFGPGTRLTVL.